These 5 T cell receptor beta chains came from one sample sequenced in a study of beta chain features in type 1 diabetes. Study-wide results and caveats: Significant though moderate, a shortening of TCRB CDR3s appeared in all four CD4+ subsets of Type 1 diabetes patients.

Their antigens remain unidentified. As every portion of the isolated RNA was reverse transcribed, the sequencing read expressed TCRB transcripts. Some clones are missing from TCRdb's copy, which holds only in-frame ones; the method was immunoSEQ multiplex PCR. The sample has over 650,000 clones, over 11% seen once. The sequenced material came from naive CD4+ T cells from blood. The receptors here all came from a man between 18 and 35 years old with type 1 diabetes.

V and J are TRBV20-1 and TRBJ2-5; D is possibly TRBD2 (6 bases). The CDR3 sequence is 11 residues long. The germline gives CDR1 DFQATT, CDR2 SNEGSKA (reference sequence). V lost 6 bases and J lost 4, with 9 bases in between. The CDR3 sequence: CSARGRETQYF. CDR3 sequence (DNA): TGCAGTGCCCGGGGGAGAGAGACCCAGTACTTC.

The chain combines TRBV25-1 with TRBJ1-3, with TRBD1 matching 8 bases. Losses at the gene ends were 0 bases for V and 2 bases for J; bases not matched to a gene: 3. The CDR3 has 16 residues. Germline CDR1 reads MGHDK; CDR2 reads SYGVNS. CDR3 region: CASSEYGQGAGNTIYF. CDR3 DNA sequence: TGTGCCAGCAGTGAATATGGACAGGGAGCTGGAAACACCATATATTTT.

The V and J genes are TRBV30 and TRBJ2-7; 7 bases are a match to TRBD2. After removal of 4 bases from V and 5 bases from J, the junction contained 8 bases not matched to a gene. The germline CDR1 and CDR2 sequences are GTSNPN and SVGIG (reference sequence). The CDR3 is 13 residues long. The DNA for the CDR3 is TGTGCCTGGACAAGGGAGGGGAAGAACGAGCAGTACTTC. Its translation: CAWTREGKNEQYF.

The rearrangement uses TRBV28 and TRBJ2-1; D might be TRBD1 (6 bases). The CDR3 runs to 17 residues. Per the germline V gene, CDR1 is MDHEN and CDR2 is SYDVKM. V dropped 6 bases and J dropped 3 bases, with 21 bases sitting between them. The CDR3 loop is CASSTLDPGDHYNEQFF. The CDR3 region has the DNA TGTGCCAGCAGCACCCTGGATCCAGGGGACCACTACAATGAGCAGTTCTTC.

In nucleotides, the CDR3 is TGCGCCAGCAGGCCCCCTGGGACAGGGGATGACATTCAGTACTTC. Translated: CASRPPGTGDDIQYF. V is TRBV5-1 and J is TRBJ2-4, with 10 positions matching TRBD1. The CDR3 totals 15 residues. Germline values: CDR1 SGHRS, CDR2 YFSETQ. V shed 5 bases and J 8 bases; nucleotides not matched to a gene: 10. The full variable domain, its missing parts supplied by reference TRBV5-1 and TRBJ2-4, is KAGVTQTPRYLIKTRGQQVTLSCSPISGHRSVSWYQQTPGQGLQFLFEYFSETQRNKGNFPGRFSGRQFSNSRSEMNVSTLELGDSALYLCASRPPGTGDDIQYFGAGTRLSVL.